This TCR beta chain was captured in a study of PD-1 blockade in classical Hodgkin lymphoma. Time point described: cycle 4 day 1 (C4D1), after 6 weeks of nivolumab. All the patients suffered relapse after autologous stem cell transplantation, and brentuximab vedotin exposure differed. Responses achieved at best were complete response, partial response or progressive disease. In the case of this clone: Its specificity is unknown.

Findings of the study overall: Newly diagnosed and completely responding patients shared comparable baseline diversity. Newly diagnosed patients were reported to start with lower TCR diversity than healthy donors.

TCRdb's table, derived via immunoSEQ multiplex PCR, lists solely in-frame clones and lacks some. The sample lists around 93,000 clones; around 78% were seen once. The germline V gene has CDR1 SGHTA and CDR2 FQGNSA. The CDR3 spans 13 residues. V was cut by 5 bases and J by 5 bases, with 12 bases left in between. The gene calls are TRBV7-2 and TRBJ1-1, with TRBD1 as a possible D gene (6 bases). The sequencing used peripheral blood mononuclear cells (PBMCs), collected before the fourth cycle of nivolumab. This TCR came from a human donor with classical Hodgkin lymphoma. The chain's CDR3 is CASSPQGGTEAFF. The CDR3 DNA reads as TGTGCCAGCAGCCCACAGGGAGGTACTGAAGCTTTCTTT. Full variable domain (remainder filled in from reference TRBV7-2 and TRBJ1-1): GAGVSQSPSNKVTEKGKDVELRCDPISGHTALYWYRQSLGQGLEFLIYFQGNSAPDKSGLPSDRFSAERTGGSVSTLTIQRTQQEDSAVYLCASSPQGGTEAFFGQGTRLTVV.